One sample yielded the 14 T cell receptor beta chains listed below, sequenced in a study of T cell responses to AZD1222 COVID-19 vaccine. Libraries were prepared by immunoSEQ multiplex PCR; TCRdb keeps only in-frame clonotypes and omits some of them. The data contain about 130,000 clones, less than 95% of them singletons. This sample comprised peripheral blood, obtained on day 0 of MenACWY control vaccination. These receptors were collected from an adult in good health.

The chain links TRBV4-2 to TRBJ2-3, with D uncertain. Germline loops: CDR1 LGHNA, CDR2 YNFKEQ. The length of the CDR3 is 11 residues. The V gene lost 4 bases and the J gene lost 5 bases, with 4 bases spanning the gap. CDR3: CASSRGDTQYF. For the CDR3, the DNA is TGTGCCAGCAGCCGCGGAGATACGCAGTATTTT.

The V gene is TRBV3-1 (or the pseudogene TRBV3-2), the J gene TRBJ2-1; D gene uncertain. The V end was cut by 1 base, the J end by 6 bases, with 10 bases between. The CDR3 consists of 14 residues. Germline CDR1 LGHDT, CDR2 YNNKEL (reference sequence). CDR3 sequence reads: CASSQGQPSNEQFF. CDR3 DNA sequence: TGTGCCAGCAGCCAAGGGCAGCCCTCCAATGAGCAGTTCTTC.

This clone was counted only a few times. The chain recombines TRBV15 with TRBJ2-1; no reliable D call. This CDR3 spans 15 amino acids. Germline-derived CDR1 and CDR2 are LNHNV and YYDKDF (reference sequence). V lost 5 bases and J lost 0, with 11 bases in between. CDR3 nucleotides: TGTGCCACCAGCCGCTATGCTAGCTCCTACAATGAGCAGTTCTTC. Translation gives CATSRYASSYNEQFF.

The chain joins TRBV4-2 to TRBJ2-1, with 10 bases identical to TRBD2. The CDR3 is 19 amino acids. Germline V gene sequence: CDR1 LGHNA, CDR2 YNFKEQ. V was pared by 1 base and J by 4 bases, with 13 bases of the junction left unmatched. CDR3 region: CASSQAGSGGAVGYNEQFF. The CDR3 region has the DNA TGTGCCAGCAGCCAAGCGGGGAGCGGGGGGGCGGTCGGTTACAATGAGCAGTTCTTC.

The V gene is TRBV19, the J gene TRBJ1-4; TRBD1 is a possible D gene (5 bases). Trimming cost V 7 bases and J 1 base, with 13 bases left between them. The CDR3 totals 15 residues. Germline lookup yields CDR1 LNHDA and CDR2 SQIVND (reference sequence). The CDR3 DNA is TGTGCCAGTAAGGATGGAGGGGTAACTAATGAAAAACTGTTTTTT. It encodes CASKDGGVTNEKLFF. Using reference TRBV19 and TRBJ1-4 for the parts outside the CDR3, the full variable domain is DGGITQSPKYLFRKEGQNVTLSCEQNLNHDAMYWYRQDPGQGLRLIYYSQIVNDFQKGDIAEGYSVSREKKESFPLTVTSAQKNPTAFYLCASKDGGVTNEKLFFGSGTQLSVL.

In its sample, this clone was seen a few times. This chain connects TRBV7-8 to TRBJ2-6, with D possibly TRBD1 on 6 matching bases. Trimming cost V 5 bases and J 0 bases, with 17 bases left between them. This CDR3 spans 18 amino acids. Germline V gene sequence: CDR1 SGHVS, CDR2 FQNEAQ. For the CDR3, the DNA is TGTGCCAGCAGCAGCCGGGACAAAGTTTCCTCTGGGGCCAACGTCCTGACTTTC. It is translated as CASSSRDKVSSGANVLTF.

Worth noting for this clone: This may come from a read error, since a much larger clone is one base off. The chain recombines TRBV6-6 with TRBJ1-1, with D unclear. The ends were cut back, 2 bases at V and 0 bases at J, with 4 bases in the middle. Germline-derived CDR1 and CDR2 are MNHNY and SVGAGI (reference sequence). The CDR3 totals 13 residues. CDR3 nucleotide sequence: TGTGCCAGCAGTTACGGGATGAACACTGAAGCTTTCTTT. Its translation is CASSYGMNTEAFF.

The chain has TRBV28 and TRBJ1-1, with 7 bases aligning to TRBD1. The CDR3 runs to 13 residues. Germline CDR1 and CDR2: MDHEN and SYDVKM. J gave up 0 bases and V 9 bases, and 4 bases lay outside the gene matches. The CDR3 sequence: CASYRGVNTEAFF. CDR3 nucleotide sequence: TGTGCCAGTTACAGGGGCGTGAACACTGAAGCTTTCTTT.

The chain combines TRBV7-8 with TRBJ1-4; D is perhaps TRBD1 (6 bases). Germline V lookup: CDR1 SGHVS, CDR2 FQNEAQ. CDR3 length: 16 amino acids. V dropped 5 bases and J dropped 7 bases, with 20 bases sitting between them. The CDR3, as DNA: TGTGCCAGCAGCACGAGTACAGGGAGGTGGGGTGAAAAACTGTTTTTT. Translated, it gives CASSTSTGRWGEKLFF.

The chain is built from TRBV19 and TRBJ1-2; 10 bases map to TRBD1. The germline gives CDR1 LNHDA, CDR2 SQIVND (reference sequence). J was trimmed by 1 base and V by 7 bases; bases with no gene match: 9. The CDR3 spans 16 residues. CDR3 nucleotide sequence: TGTGCCAGTACTACCGGGACAGGGGATTATAACTATGGCTACACCTTC. It is translated as CASTTGTGDYNYGYTF. Full variable domain (rest looked up from reference TRBV19 and TRBJ1-2): DGGITQSPKYLFRKEGQNVTLSCEQNLNHDAMYWYRQDPGQGLRLIYYSQIVNDFQKGDIAEGYSVSREKKESFPLTVTSAQKNPTAFYLCASTTGTGDYNYGYTFGSGTRLTVV.

J is TRBJ2-3 and V is TRBV5-6, with D perhaps matching TRBD2 (6 bases). The CDR3 covers 15 residues. With 2 bases removed from V and 4 bases from J, the gap between germline ends came to 14 bases. Germline loops: CDR1 SGHDT, CDR2 YYEEEE. The CDR3 loop reads CASSFFGSGADTQYF. The CDR3 DNA is TGTGCCAGCAGCTTTTTCGGGAGTGGCGCAGATACGCAGTATTTT.

The chain employs TRBV6-2 or TRBV6-3 and TRBJ1-5, with D perhaps matching TRBD1 (5 bases). V was clipped by 3 bases and J by 4 bases, with 7 bases between them. This CDR3 comprises 13 residues. Germline values: CDR1 MNHEY, CDR2 SVGEGT. The CDR3 DNA reads as TGTGCCAGCAGTTATAAGGGGAATCAGCCCCAGCATTTT. This codes for CASSYKGNQPQHF.

The chain recombines TRBV5-4 with TRBJ2-7; D is possibly TRBD1 or TRBD2 (5 bases each). This CDR3 region has 13 residues. Germline V gives CDR1 SGHNT, CDR2 YYREEE (reference sequence). Between the trimmed V and J ends, which lost 3 bases and 7 bases, there was a span of 14 bases. Written as DNA, the CDR3 is TGTGCCAGCAGCTCGGGACGGTCGGGGGAGCAGTACTTC. Encoded protein: CASSSGRSGEQYF. Drawing the rest from reference TRBV5-4 and TRBJ2-7, the complete variable domain is ETGVTQSPTHLIKTRGQQVTLRCSSQSGHNTVSWYQQALGQGPQFIFQYYREEENGRGNFPPRFSGLQFPNYSSELNVNALELDDSALYLCASSSGRSGEQYFGPGTRLTVT.

This chain links TRBV4-2 with TRBJ2-2, with D uncertain. Trimming pared 3 bases from V and 5 bases from J, leaving 7 bases between. The CDR3 has 13 residues. Looked up from germline, CDR1 is LGHNA and CDR2 is YNFKEQ. This CDR3 is CASSQTLTGELFF. For the CDR3, the DNA is TGTGCCAGCAGCCAGACCCTAACCGGGGAGCTGTTTTTT.